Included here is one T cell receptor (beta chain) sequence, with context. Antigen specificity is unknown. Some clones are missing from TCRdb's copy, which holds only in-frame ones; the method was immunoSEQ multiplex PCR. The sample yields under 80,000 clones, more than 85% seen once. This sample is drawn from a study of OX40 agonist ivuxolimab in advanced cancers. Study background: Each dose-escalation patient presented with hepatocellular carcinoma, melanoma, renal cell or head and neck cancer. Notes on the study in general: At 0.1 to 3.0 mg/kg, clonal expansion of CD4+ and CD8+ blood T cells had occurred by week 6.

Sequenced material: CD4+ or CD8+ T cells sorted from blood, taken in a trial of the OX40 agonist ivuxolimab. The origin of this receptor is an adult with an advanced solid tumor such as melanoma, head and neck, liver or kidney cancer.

The CDR3 sequence: CATSPMTPGGSGELFF. As DNA, the CDR3 is TGTGCCACCAGCCCAATGACCCCAGGGGGCAGCGGGGAGCTGTTTTTT. The chain links TRBV15 to TRBJ2-2; 8 nucleotides match TRBD1. This CDR3 has 16 amino acids. With 5 bases clipped from V and 7 bases from J, the junction kept 12 bases outside the gene matches. Germline V gene sequence: CDR1 LNHNV, CDR2 YYDKDF (reference sequence).